The 13 T cell receptor beta chains below all came from one sample that was sequenced in a study of CD8 T cells in ankylosing spondylitis. Broader study findings: Roughly eight highly homologous variants formed a TCR beta motif that appeared characteristic of ankylosing spondylitis blood.

TCRdb re-called the 5' RACE reads with MiXCR, one entry per CDR3 protein. The repertoire holds a few hundred thousand distinct CDR3 sequences, with 18% as singletons. These receptors' targets are unknown. The sequenced sample was blood, either unsorted or a sorted T cell fraction (not recorded which). The receptors were sampled from a male donor with ankylosing spondylitis.

The rearrangement uses TRBV4-3 and TRBJ1-2; D remains unclear. Germline V lookup: CDR1 LGHNA, CDR2 YSLEER. The CDR3 covers 18 residues. V lost 1 base and J lost 0, with 18 bases in between. The CDR3 loop is CASSQVAGGYTSNYGYTF. CDR3 DNA sequence: TGCGCCAGCAGCCAAGTGGCCGGAGGGTATACGTCTAACTATGGCTACACCTTC.

This clonotype was observed a few times. This chain joins TRBV20-1 and TRBJ1-1, with a tentative D call TRBD1 (6 bases). The V gene lost 4 bases and the J gene lost 3 bases, with 9 bases spanning the gap. Germline assignment: CDR1 DFQATT and CDR2 SNEGSKA (reference sequence). The CDR3 consists of 12 residues. The CDR3 DNA reads TGCAGTGCTACGGGACATTACACTGAAGCTTTCTTT. As protein: CSATGHYTEAFF.

V and J are TRBV2 and TRBJ2-3; the match to TRBD2 covers 11 bases. CDR3 length equals 17 residues. CDR1 and CDR2 (germline): SNHLY, FYNNEI. The V gene end was trimmed by 6 bases and the J gene end by 3 bases; junction bases not matched to a gene: 11. The CDR3 nucleotides read TGTGCCAGCAGGGACCCCGTACTAGCGGGGGTTACAGATACGCAGTATTTT. This sequence encodes CASRDPVLAGVTDTQYF. The full variable domain, its missing parts supplied by reference TRBV2 and TRBJ2-3, is EPEVTQTPSHQVTQMGQEVILRCVPISNHLYFYWYRQILGQKVEFLVSFYNNEISEKSEIFDDQFSVERPDGSNFTLKIRSTKLEDSAMYFCASRDPVLAGVTDTQYFGPGTRLTVL.

This clonotype has just a few counts. J is TRBJ2-7 and V is TRBV4-1; D is perhaps TRBD1 (6 bases). V was shortened by 0 bases and J by 3 bases, with 12 bases between the two germline ends. The CDR3 runs 15 residues. Looked up from germline, CDR1 is MGHRA and CDR2 is YSYEKL. CDR3 region: CASSQEGGQHYEQYF. CDR3 nucleotide sequence: TGCGCCAGCAGCCAAGAGGGTGGACAGCACTACGAGCAGTACTTC.

This clonotype was seen only a few times. The chain couples TRBV13 to TRBJ1-1; D gene uncertain. The V gene's germline CDR1 is PRHDT and CDR2 FYEKMQ (reference sequence). V lost 5 bases to trimming and J lost 5 bases, with 15 bases between them. CDR3 length equals 14 residues. This chain's CDR3 is CASSRWDSGTEAFF. As DNA, the CDR3 is TGTGCCAGCAGCCGTTGGGATTCGGGAACTGAAGCTTTCTTT.

This clonotype appeared many times. The CDR3 here is CASSPPHGFEQYF. The CDR3 coding sequence is TGTGCCAGCAGCCCCCCACATGGATTTGAGCAGTACTTC. The rearrangement uses TRBV7-9 and TRBJ2-7; no reliable D call. V lost 5 bases and J lost 7, with 15 bases in between. The CDR3 has 13 residues. Germline V gene data show CDR1 as SEHNR and CDR2 as FQNEAQ (reference sequence).

The chain links TRBV19 to TRBJ2-1; D is unclear. There are 14 residues in the CDR3. V dropped 7 bases and J dropped 1 base, with 11 bases sitting between them. Germline V gene data show CDR1 as LNHDA and CDR2 as SQIVND (reference sequence). The DNA for the CDR3 is TGTGCCAGTATCGGTGCTCCTTCCTACAATGAGCAGTTCTTC. Translation gives CASIGAPSYNEQFF.

This clonotype was observed a few times. The rearrangement joins TRBV12-5 to TRBJ2-1, with 7 bases fitting TRBD1. Germline V gene data show CDR1 as LGHNT and CDR2 as FRNRAP. V lost 0 bases, J lost 4 bases, and 9 bases stayed unmatched. The CDR3 contains 17 residues. CDR3 coding DNA: TGTGCTAGTGGTTTGGTACAGGGGACGGACACTTACAATGAGCAGTTCTTC. Encoded protein: CASGLVQGTDTYNEQFF. Drawing the rest from reference TRBV12-5 and TRBJ2-1, the complete variable domain is DARVTQTPRHKVTEMGQEVTMRCQPILGHNTVFWYRQTMMQGLELLAYFRNRAPLDDSGMPKDRFSAEMPDATLATLKIQPSEPRDSAVYFCASGLVQGTDTYNEQFFGPGTRLTVL.

This rearrangement joins TRBV4-1 to TRBJ2-1; the match to TRBD2 covers 8 bases. The germline CDR1 and CDR2 sequences are MGHRA and YSYEKL. Trimming at V came to 2 bases and at J to 6 bases, leaving 9 bases not matched to a gene. The length of the CDR3 is 16 residues. The CDR3 loop reads CASSQQDSGIVNEQFF. The CDR3 region has the DNA TGCGCCAGCAGCCAACAAGATAGCGGGATAGTCAATGAGCAGTTCTTC.

The genes are TRBV9 and TRBJ2-7; 9 bases are a match to TRBD2. Germline CDR1 SGDLS, CDR2 YYNGEE. This CDR3 is 18 amino acids long. Unmatched junction bases numbered 14, after V lost 4 bases and J lost 0 bases. CDR3 nucleotide sequence: TGTGCCAGCAGCCCCGGGGAATTAGCGGGAGCGCCCTCCTACGAGCAGTACTTC. Its protein product is CASSPGELAGAPSYEQYF.

This clonotype appeared a few times. The CDR3 region has the DNA TGTGCCAGCAGCGCCTCCGGGACAGGGGTGGAGACCCAGTACTTC. As protein: CASSASGTGVETQYF. V and J are TRBV5-6 and TRBJ2-5, with 10 bases aligning to TRBD1. V gave up 4 bases and J gave up 5 bases; unmatched junction bases: 8. The CDR3 is made up of 15 amino acids. Germline V lookup: CDR1 SGHDT, CDR2 YYEEEE.

Only a few counts were recorded for this clonotype. The gene calls are TRBV27 and TRBJ2-7; D may be TRBD2 (5 bases). Trimming shortened V by 4 bases and J by 5 bases, and 6 bases separated the two germline ends. This CDR3 has 11 amino acids. Per germline, CDR1 MNHEY and CDR2 SMNVEV (reference sequence). The CDR3 sequence: CASSSGNEQYF. CDR3 in DNA: TGTGCCAGCAGTTCCGGGAACGAGCAGTACTTC.

In DNA, the CDR3 is TGCAGCGAAGGACTAGCGTACAATGAGCAGTTCTTC. This codes for CSEGLAYNEQFF. The V gene is TRBV29-1, the J gene TRBJ2-1; 9 bases agree with TRBD2. This CDR3 comprises 12 residues. V shed 7 bases and J 4 bases; nucleotides not matched to a gene: 2. Germline V gene lookup returns CDR1 SQVTM and CDR2 ANQGSEA.